A selection of T cell receptor beta chains follows, all from one sample in a study of glioma-infiltrating T cells. MiXCR was run by TCRdb on the multiplex PCR reads, yielding one entry per CDR3 protein. This sample yields approximately 90,000 distinct CDR3 sequences, of which 23% are seen a single time; approximately 6.7% belongs to the top ten. Source material: glioma tissue, nonneoplastic brain tissue, or PBMCs (not recorded which). Every receptor here comes from a human donor with low-grade glioma or glioblastoma, undergoing nonglioma brain surgery, or in good health (not recorded which). Both conserved end residues are part of each CDR3. D genes are given only for firm matches. Rows give clone size only sometimes, using once, few, many, or a class for an expanded clone.

CDR3: CASSLARQGAGETQYF; DNA: TGTGCCAGCAGCTTAGCGCGGCAGGGGGCGGGTGAGACCCAGTACTTC; D: TRBD1; size: few; V: TRBV7-2; length: 16; J: TRBJ2-5
CDR3: CSFRQGGEQYF; DNA: TGCAGCTTCCGGCAGGGGGGCGAGCAGTACTTC; D: -; size: many; V: TRBV29-1; length: 11; J: TRBJ2-7
CDR3: CASSPSPRSSYEQYF; DNA: TGTGCCAGTAGCCCTTCACCCCGGAGCTCCTACGAGCAGTACTTC; D: -; size: -; V: TRBV19; length: 15; J: TRBJ2-7
CDR3: CSALTSGVYGQYF; DNA: TGCAGTGCTTTGACTAGCGGGGTATACGGGCAGTATTTT; D: TRBD2; size: many; V: TRBV20-1; length: 13; J: TRBJ2-3
CDR3: CASNLGQGGMSEQFF; DNA: TGTGCCAGTAACCTCGGACAGGGGGGGATGAGTGAGCAGTTCTTC; D: TRBD1; size: many; V: TRBV19; length: 15; J: TRBJ2-1
CDR3: CASSLGPYQEGVDSNQPQHF; DNA: TGTGCCAGCAGCTTAGGGCCTTACCAGGAGGGGGTAGATAGCAATCAGCCCCAGCATTTT; D: -; size: few; V: TRBV13; length: 20; J: TRBJ1-5
CDR3: CASSEASLQRILYNEQFF; DNA: TGTGCCAGCAGTGAAGCGTCTCTTCAGCGGATTCTATACAATGAGCAGTTCTTC; D: -; size: many; V: TRBV6-1; length: 18; J: TRBJ2-1
CDR3: CASSSWSTDTQYF; DNA: TGTGCCAGCAGCTCATGGAGCACAGATACGCAGTATTTT; D: -; size: many; V: TRBV7-2; length: 13; J: TRBJ2-3
CDR3: CASSPGQGANYGYTF; DNA: TGTGCCAGCTCACCGGGACAGGGGGCTAACTATGGCTACACCTTC; D: TRBD1; size: few; V: TRBV18; length: 15; J: TRBJ1-2
CDR3: CASSDRGRISNQPQHF; DNA: TGTGCCAGCAGTGACAGGGGGCGTATTAGCAATCAGCCCCAGCATTTT; D: TRBD1; size: many; V: TRBV2; length: 16; J: TRBJ1-5
CDR3: CASSEIAGTDTGELFF; DNA: TGCGCCAGCAGTGAGATAGCGGGGACGGACACCGGGGAGCTGTTTTTT; D: TRBD2; size: many; V: TRBV10-1; length: 16; J: TRBJ2-2
CDR3: CSARVLRRGSSYNEQFF; DNA: TGCAGTGCTAGAGTCCTCCGGCGTGGGAGCTCCTACAATGAGCAGTTCTTC; D: -; size: many; V: TRBV20-1; length: 17; J: TRBJ2-1
CDR3: CASSPGAQFEKLFF; DNA: TGCGCCAGCAGCCCGGGAGCACAATTCGAAAAACTGTTTTTT; D: -; size: -; V: TRBV5-1; length: 14; J: TRBJ1-4
CDR3: CASSAEDRTGNTIYF; DNA: TGTGCCAGCAGTGCCGAGGACAGGACTGGAAACACCATATATTTT; D: TRBD1; size: many; V: TRBV6-1; length: 15; J: TRBJ1-3
CDR3: CASSYPRLAGGPETQYF; DNA: TGTGCCAGCAGTTACCCAAGACTAGCGGGGGGGCCGGAGACCCAGTACTTC; D: TRBD2; size: -; V: TRBV6-6; length: 17; J: TRBJ2-5
CDR3: CSASSLRGYYGYTF; DNA: TGCAGTGCTAGTTCGCTCCGGGGGTACTATGGCTACACCTTC; D: -; size: many; V: TRBV20-1; length: 14; J: TRBJ1-2
CDR3: CASSSSGGYEQYF; DNA: TGTGCCAGCAGCTCCTCGGGCGGCTACGAGCAGTACTTC; D: -; size: many; V: TRBV7-2; length: 13; J: TRBJ2-7
CDR3: CSGAIRQGRDSGGYTF; DNA: TGCAGCGGTGCTATCAGGCAGGGGCGAGATTCAGGAGGCTACACCTTC; D: -; size: -; V: TRBV29-1; length: 16; J: TRBJ1-2
CDR3: CASSSLAGGSYEQYF; DNA: TGTGCCAGCAGTAGTCTAGCGGGAGGCTCCTACGAGCAGTACTTC; D: TRBD2; size: many; V: TRBV6-2/TRBV6-3; length: 15; J: TRBJ2-7
CDR3: CSALDNPTDTQYF; DNA: TGCAGTGCATTAGACAACCCCACAGATACGCAGTATTTT; D: -; size: many; V: TRBV20-1; length: 13; J: TRBJ2-3
CDR3: CASSLRGTNEQFF; DNA: TGTGCCAGCAGCTTAAGAGGCACCAATGAGCAGTTCTTC; D: -; size: few; V: TRBV11-1; length: 13; J: TRBJ2-1
CDR3: CASKEGLLSNQPQHF; DNA: TGTGCCAGCAAGGAGGGGCTTCTTAGCAATCAGCCCCAGCATTTT; D: -; size: many; V: TRBV2; length: 15; J: TRBJ1-5
CDR3: CSAREGYTDTQYF; DNA: TGCAGTGCTAGAGAGGGCTATACAGATACGCAGTATTTT; D: -; size: many; V: TRBV20-1; length: 13; J: TRBJ2-3
CDR3: CASSQETVMNTEAFF; DNA: TGCGCCAGCAGCCAAGAGACAGTTATGAACACTGAAGCTTTCTTT; D: -; size: many; V: TRBV4-1; length: 15; J: TRBJ1-1
CDR3: CASSPRTGAYSPLHF; DNA: TGTGCCAGCAGCCCTCGGACAGGGGCATATTCACCCCTCCACTTT; D: TRBD1; size: many; V: TRBV3-1; length: 15; J: TRBJ1-6
CDR3: CASSLEGLVYNEQFF; DNA: TGTGCCAGCAGCTTAGAGGGACTAGTCTACAATGAGCAGTTCTTC; D: TRBD2; size: few; V: TRBV7-9; length: 15; J: TRBJ2-1
CDR3: CASSLRTGAGEQYF; DNA: TGTGCCAGCAGCCTGCGGACGGGAGCGGGCGAGCAGTACTTC; D: -; size: few; V: TRBV12-3/TRBV12-4; length: 14; J: TRBJ2-7
CDR3: CASSPLTSGRSSEQYF; DNA: TGTGCCAGCTCACCTCTAACTAGCGGGAGATCTTCCGAGCAGTACTTC; D: TRBD2; size: -; V: TRBV18; length: 16; J: TRBJ2-7
CDR3: CASSPNGGGTEAFF; DNA: TGTGCCAGCAGTCCTAATGGCGGGGGCACTGAAGCTTTCTTT; D: -; size: many; V: TRBV12-3/TRBV12-4; length: 14; J: TRBJ1-1
CDR3: CASSELTSGSREQFF; DNA: TGTGCCAGCAGTGAATTGACTAGCGGGAGTCGGGAGCAGTTCTTC; D: TRBD2; size: -; V: TRBV2; length: 15; J: TRBJ2-1
CDR3: CASRVFISTEAFF; DNA: TGTGCCAGCAGGGTTTTTATATCCACTGAAGCTTTCTTT; D: -; size: many; V: TRBV2; length: 13; J: TRBJ1-1
CDR3: CASSQGVGSGSAIHHLSTDTQYF; DNA: TGTGCCAGCAGCCAAGGGGTCGGAAGCGGGAGTGCGATACACCACCTCAGCACAGATACGCAGTATTTT; D: TRBD2; size: few; V: TRBV3-1; length: 23; J: TRBJ2-3
CDR3: CASSLRQGTNYGYTF; DNA: TGTGCCAGTAGTCTCCGACAGGGAACTAACTATGGCTACACCTTC; D: TRBD1; size: -; V: TRBV19; length: 15; J: TRBJ1-2
CDR3: CASSTGRWGRDSGANVLTF; DNA: TGTGCCAGTAGTACTGGACGGTGGGGCCGAGACTCTGGGGCCAACGTCCTGACTTTC; D: -; size: few; V: TRBV19; length: 19; J: TRBJ2-6
CDR3: CASSTTSGGVKETQYF; DNA: TGTGCCAGCAGTACCACTAGCGGGGGGGTTAAGGAGACCCAGTACTTC; D: TRBD2; size: many; V: TRBV6-1; length: 16; J: TRBJ2-5
CDR3: CASSARGPSNTEAFF; DNA: TGTGCCAGCAGTGCGCGGGGGCCATCGAACACTGAAGCTTTCTTT; D: -; size: few; V: TRBV2; length: 15; J: TRBJ1-1
CDR3: CASTLRGLGTDTQYF; DNA: TGTGCCAGCACCCTCAGGGGGCTTGGCACAGATACGCAGTATTTT; D: TRBD1; size: many; V: TRBV27; length: 15; J: TRBJ2-3
CDR3: CASSLSVMNTEAFF; DNA: TGTGCCAGCAGTTTATCGGTCATGAACACTGAAGCTTTCTTT; D: -; size: many; V: TRBV27; length: 14; J: TRBJ1-1
CDR3: CSARAHTFEEEGTEAFF; DNA: TGCAGTGCTAGAGCCCACACCTTTGAGGAGGAGGGCACTGAAGCTTTCTTT; D: -; size: many; V: TRBV20-1; length: 17; J: TRBJ1-1
CDR3: CATSREALPYNEQFF; DNA: TGTGCCACCAGCAGAGAAGCACTTCCCTACAATGAGCAGTTCTTC; D: -; size: many; V: TRBV15; length: 15; J: TRBJ2-1
CDR3: CSAPREWTGVSYNEQFF; DNA: TGCAGCGCCCCTAGGGAGTGGACAGGGGTGTCCTACAATGAGCAGTTCTTC; D: TRBD1; size: -; V: TRBV29-1; length: 17; J: TRBJ2-1
CDR3: CASSLTGTGNEQYF; DNA: TGTGCCAGCAGCCTAACCGGGACAGGGAACGAGCAGTACTTC; D: TRBD1; size: -; V: TRBV13; length: 14; J: TRBJ2-7
CDR3: CSAREGAAKNIQYF; DNA: TGCAGTGCTAGAGAGGGGGCAGCCAAAAACATTCAGTACTTC; D: -; size: many; V: TRBV20-1; length: 14; J: TRBJ2-4
CDR3: CASSLSVGYPLHFF; DNA: TGTGCCAGCAGTTTATCGGTCGGGTACCCTCTGCACTTCTTC; D: -; size: many; V: TRBV27; length: 14; J: TRBJ2-1
CDR3: CASSMGTGRTDQPQHF; DNA: TGTGCCAGTAGTATGGGGACAGGGAGGACGGATCAGCCCCAGCATTTT; D: TRBD1; size: -; V: TRBV19; length: 16; J: TRBJ1-5
CDR3: CASSLRGTGAGTDTQYF; DNA: TGTGCCAGCAGCTTGCGGGGGACAGGGGCTGGCACAGATACGCAGTATTTT; D: TRBD1; size: many; V: TRBV7-6; length: 17; J: TRBJ2-3
CDR3: CSASYSVDKNIQYF; DNA: TGCAGTGCTTCATATAGCGTGGACAAAAACATTCAGTACTTC; D: -; size: once; V: TRBV20-1; length: 14; J: TRBJ2-4
CDR3: CASSPLGYEQYF; DNA: TGTGCCAGCTCACCCCTTGGCTACGAGCAGTACTTC; D: -; size: many; V: TRBV18; length: 12; J: TRBJ2-7
CDR3: CATSPRRWNTEAFF; DNA: TGTGCCACCAGCCCCCGGCGGTGGAACACTGAAGCTTTCTTT; D: -; size: -; V: TRBV15; length: 14; J: TRBJ1-1
CDR3: CASSLEANTEAFF; DNA: TGTGCCAGCAGCTTAGAGGCGAACACTGAAGCTTTCTTT; D: -; size: many; V: TRBV11-3; length: 13; J: TRBJ1-1
CDR3: CASSTRAQAEQYF; DNA: TGTGCCAGCAGCACCAGGGCCCAGGCCGAGCAGTACTTC; D: -; size: -; V: TRBV7-6; length: 13; J: TRBJ2-7
CDR3: CASSPGSSNQPQHF; DNA: TGTGCCAGCAGCCCCGGGAGTAGCAATCAGCCCCAGCATTTT; D: -; size: many; V: TRBV6-1; length: 14; J: TRBJ1-5
CDR3: CASSTGGAPSGTYEQYF; DNA: TGTGCCAGCAGTACCGGTGGGGCCCCTAGCGGGACCTACGAGCAGTACTTC; D: TRBD2; size: -; V: TRBV2; length: 17; J: TRBJ2-7